This TCR beta chain was captured in a study of blood T cell repertoires in COVID-19. The table came from immunoSEQ multiplex PCR; TCRdb's copy has only in-frame clones and leaves some out. The sample records 71,000 or so clones, around 85% being singletons. The TCR comes from a man between 65 and 79 years old with acute or convalescent COVID-19. Material for sequencing was peripheral blood.

The DNA of the CDR3 is TGTGCCAGTAGTCCCCCTCAATTGAGGAGAGTTGATGGCTACACCTTC. Amino acid sequence: CASSPPQLRRVDGYTF. The V call is TRBV19, the J call TRBJ1-2; D uncertain. V was pared by 5 bases and J by 6 bases, with 22 bases between. Germline-derived CDR1 and CDR2 are LNHDA and SQIVND (reference sequence). This CDR3 is 16 amino acids long.